The sequence of this T cell receptor beta chain was determined in a study of cytomegalovirus exposure and HLA in healthy donors. The PCR employed 60 Vbeta primers together with 13 Jbeta primers. The protocol was immunoSEQ multiplex PCR, while the TCRdb copy is restricted to in-frame clones and leaves out a portion. This sample has tens of thousands of clones; 70% to 80% occur once, and the top ten carry roughly 0.63%. V was clipped by 0 bases and J by 1 base, with 8 bases between them. In germline, CDR1 is SGDLS, CDR2 YYNGEE. The CDR3 totals 15 residues. The chain has TRBV9 and TRBJ1-5, with D hard to call. This TCR was recovered from a man aged 30 to 45 in good health and CMV-seronegative. Sequenced material: PBMCs. CDR3 loop: CASSVAPGSNQPQHF. The CDR3 DNA reads TGTGCCAGCAGCGTAGCTCCGGGGAGCAATCAGCCCCAGCATTTT.